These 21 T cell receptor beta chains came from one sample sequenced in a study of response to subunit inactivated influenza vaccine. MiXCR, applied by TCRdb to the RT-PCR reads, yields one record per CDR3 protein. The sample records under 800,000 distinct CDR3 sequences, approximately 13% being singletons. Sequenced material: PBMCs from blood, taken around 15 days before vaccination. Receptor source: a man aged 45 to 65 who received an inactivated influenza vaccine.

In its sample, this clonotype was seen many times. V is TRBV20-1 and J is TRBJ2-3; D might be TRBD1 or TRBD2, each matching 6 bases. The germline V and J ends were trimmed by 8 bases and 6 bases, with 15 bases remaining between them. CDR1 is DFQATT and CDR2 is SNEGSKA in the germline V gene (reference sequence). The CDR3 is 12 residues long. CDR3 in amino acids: CSLQGLRDTQYF. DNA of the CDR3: TGCAGTCTACAGGGACTGAGGGATACGCAGTATTTT.

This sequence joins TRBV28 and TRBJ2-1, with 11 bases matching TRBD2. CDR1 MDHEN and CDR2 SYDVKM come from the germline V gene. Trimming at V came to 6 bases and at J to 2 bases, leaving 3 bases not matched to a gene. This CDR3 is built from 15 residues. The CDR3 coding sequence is TGTGCCAGCAGGGAGACTAGCGGGACCTACAATGAGCAGTTCTTC. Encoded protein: CASRETSGTYNEQFF.

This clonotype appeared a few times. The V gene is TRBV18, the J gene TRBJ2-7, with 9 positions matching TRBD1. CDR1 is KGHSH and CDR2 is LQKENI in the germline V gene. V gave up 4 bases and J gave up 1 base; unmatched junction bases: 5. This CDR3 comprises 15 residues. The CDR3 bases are TGTGCCAGCTCACAAACGACAGGGGGATCCTACGAGCAGTACTTC. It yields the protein CASSQTTGGSYEQYF.

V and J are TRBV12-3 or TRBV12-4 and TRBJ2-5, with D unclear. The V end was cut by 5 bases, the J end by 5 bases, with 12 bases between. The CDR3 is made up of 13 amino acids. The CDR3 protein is CASSPPGNETQYF. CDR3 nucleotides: TGTGCCAGCAGTCCTCCTGGGAACGAGACCCAGTACTTC.

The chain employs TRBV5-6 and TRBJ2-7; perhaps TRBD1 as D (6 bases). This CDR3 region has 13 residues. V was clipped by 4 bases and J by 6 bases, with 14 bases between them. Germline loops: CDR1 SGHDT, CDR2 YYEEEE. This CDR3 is CASSEGHRPEQYF. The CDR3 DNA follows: TGTGCCAGCAGCGAGGGACACCGACCCGAGCAGTACTTC. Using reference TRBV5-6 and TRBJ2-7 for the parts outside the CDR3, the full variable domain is DAGVTQSPTHLIKTRGQQVTLRCSPKSGHDTVSWYQQALGQGPQFIFQYYEEEERQRGNFPDRFSGHQFPNYSSELNVNALLLGDSALYLCASSEGHRPEQYFGPGTRLTVT.

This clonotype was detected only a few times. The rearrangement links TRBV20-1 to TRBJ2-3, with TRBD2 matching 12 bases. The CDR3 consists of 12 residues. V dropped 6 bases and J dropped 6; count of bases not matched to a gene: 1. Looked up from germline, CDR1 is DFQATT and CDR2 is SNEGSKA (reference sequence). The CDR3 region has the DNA TGCAGTGCCGGGACTAGCGGGGATACGCAGTATTTT. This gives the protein CSAGTSGDTQYF.

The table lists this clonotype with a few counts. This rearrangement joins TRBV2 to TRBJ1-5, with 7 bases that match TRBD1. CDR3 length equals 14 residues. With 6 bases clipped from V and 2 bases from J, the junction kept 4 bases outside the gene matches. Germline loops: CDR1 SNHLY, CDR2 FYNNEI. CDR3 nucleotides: TGTGCCAGCAGCGGACAGGCTGGCAATCAGCCCCAGCATTTT. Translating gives CASSGQAGNQPQHF.

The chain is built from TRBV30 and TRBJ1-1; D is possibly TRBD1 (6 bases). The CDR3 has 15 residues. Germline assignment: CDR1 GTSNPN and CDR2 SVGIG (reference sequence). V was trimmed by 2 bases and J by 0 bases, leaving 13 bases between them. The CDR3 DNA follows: TGTGCCTGGAGTTACGGGGGGCTGGTGAACACTGAAGCTTTCTTT. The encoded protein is CAWSYGGLVNTEAFF.

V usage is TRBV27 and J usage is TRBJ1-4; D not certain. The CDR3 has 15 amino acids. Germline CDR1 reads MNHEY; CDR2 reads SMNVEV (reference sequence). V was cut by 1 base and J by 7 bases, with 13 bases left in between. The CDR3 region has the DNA TGTGCCAGCAGTTTATTGTGGGGATTTGGTGAAAAACTGTTTTTT. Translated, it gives CASSLLWGFGEKLFF.

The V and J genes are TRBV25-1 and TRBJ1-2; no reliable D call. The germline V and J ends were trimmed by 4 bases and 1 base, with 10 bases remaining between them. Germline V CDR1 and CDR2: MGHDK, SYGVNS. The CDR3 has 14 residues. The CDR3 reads CASSVGQLNYGYTF. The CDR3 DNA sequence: TGTGCCAGCAGTGTGGGCCAACTTAACTATGGCTACACCTTC.

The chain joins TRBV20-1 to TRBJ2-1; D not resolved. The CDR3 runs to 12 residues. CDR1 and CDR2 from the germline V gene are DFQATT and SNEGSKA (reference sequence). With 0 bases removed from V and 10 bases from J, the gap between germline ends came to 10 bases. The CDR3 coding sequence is TGCAGTGCTAGAGAAGAAGGTTGGGAGCAGTTCTTC. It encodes CSAREEGWEQFF.

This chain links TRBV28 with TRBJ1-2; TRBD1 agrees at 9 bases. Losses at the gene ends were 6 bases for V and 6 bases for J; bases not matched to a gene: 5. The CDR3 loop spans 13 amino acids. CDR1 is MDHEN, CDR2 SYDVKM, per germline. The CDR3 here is CASRQGARNGYTF. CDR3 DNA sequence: TGTGCCAGCAGACAGGGGGCTAGAAATGGCTACACCTTC.

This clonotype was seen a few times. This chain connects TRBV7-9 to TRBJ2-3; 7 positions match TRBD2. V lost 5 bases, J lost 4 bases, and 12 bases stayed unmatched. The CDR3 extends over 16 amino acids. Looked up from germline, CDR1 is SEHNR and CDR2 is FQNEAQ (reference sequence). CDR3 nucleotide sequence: TGTGCCAGCAGCAAAAAGCGGGGCCTTGGTGCAGATACGCAGTATTTT. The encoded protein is CASSKKRGLGADTQYF.

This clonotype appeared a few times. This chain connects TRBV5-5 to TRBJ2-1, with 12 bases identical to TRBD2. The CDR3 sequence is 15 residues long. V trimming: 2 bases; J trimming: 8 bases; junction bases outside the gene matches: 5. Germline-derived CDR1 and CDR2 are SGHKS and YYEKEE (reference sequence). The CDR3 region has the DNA TGTGCCAGCAGCTTTCTAGCGGGGGGGCCTGATGAGCAGTTCTTC. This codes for CASSFLAGGPDEQFF.

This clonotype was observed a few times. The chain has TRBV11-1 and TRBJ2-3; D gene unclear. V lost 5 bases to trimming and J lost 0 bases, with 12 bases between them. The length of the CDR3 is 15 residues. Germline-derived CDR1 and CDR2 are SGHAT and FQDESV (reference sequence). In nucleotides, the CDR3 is TGTGCCAGCAGCCCGTCGACAACTAGCACAGATACGCAGTATTTT. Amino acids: CASSPSTTSTDTQYF.

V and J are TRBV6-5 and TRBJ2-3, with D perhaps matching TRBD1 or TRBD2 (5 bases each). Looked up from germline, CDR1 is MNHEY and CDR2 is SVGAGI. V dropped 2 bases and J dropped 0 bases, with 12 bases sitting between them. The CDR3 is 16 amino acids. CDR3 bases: TGTGCCAGCAGTTACGGTCCAGGGAGTAGCACAGATACGCAGTATTTT. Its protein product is CASSYGPGSSTDTQYF.

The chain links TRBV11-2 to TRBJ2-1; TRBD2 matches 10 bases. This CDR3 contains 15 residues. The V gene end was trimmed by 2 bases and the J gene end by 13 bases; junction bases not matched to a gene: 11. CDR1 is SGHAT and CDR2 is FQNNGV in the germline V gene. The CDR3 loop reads CASSLNRLAGVFQFF. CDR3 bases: TGTGCCAGCAGCTTAAATCGGCTAGCGGGAGTTTTCCAGTTCTTC.

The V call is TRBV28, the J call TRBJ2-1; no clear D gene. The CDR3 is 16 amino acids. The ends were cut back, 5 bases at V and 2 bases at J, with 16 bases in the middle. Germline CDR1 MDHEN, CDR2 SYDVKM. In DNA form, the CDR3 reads TGTGCCAGCAGTCCCTTCGCGACGGTCACCTACAATGAGCAGTTCTTC. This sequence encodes CASSPFATVTYNEQFF.

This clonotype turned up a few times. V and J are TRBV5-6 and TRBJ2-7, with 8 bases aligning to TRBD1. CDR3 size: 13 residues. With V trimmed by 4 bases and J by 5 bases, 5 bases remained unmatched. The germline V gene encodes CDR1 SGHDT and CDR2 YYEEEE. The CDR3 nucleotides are TGTGCCAGCAGCCGGACAGGGAGCCACGAGCAGTACTTC. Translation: CASSRTGSHEQYF. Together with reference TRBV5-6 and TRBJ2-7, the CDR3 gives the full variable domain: DAGVTQSPTHLIKTRGQQVTLRCSPKSGHDTVSWYQQALGQGPQFIFQYYEEEERQRGNFPDRFSGHQFPNYSSELNVNALLLGDSALYLCASSRTGSHEQYFGPGTRLTVT.

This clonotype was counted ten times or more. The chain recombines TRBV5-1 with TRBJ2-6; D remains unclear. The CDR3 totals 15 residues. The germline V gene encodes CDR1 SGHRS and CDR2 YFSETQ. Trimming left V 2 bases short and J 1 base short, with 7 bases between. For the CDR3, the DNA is TGCGCCAGCAGCTTAACGGCTTCTGGGGCCAACGTCCTGACTTTC. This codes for CASSLTASGANVLTF.

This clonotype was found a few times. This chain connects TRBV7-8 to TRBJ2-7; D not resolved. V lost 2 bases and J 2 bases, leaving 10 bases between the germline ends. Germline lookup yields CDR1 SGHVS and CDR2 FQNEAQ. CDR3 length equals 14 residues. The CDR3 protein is CASSLSPGPYEQYF. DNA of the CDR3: TGTGCCAGCAGCTTATCCCCGGGTCCCTACGAGCAGTACTTC. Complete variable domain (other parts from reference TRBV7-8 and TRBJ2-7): GAGVSQSPRYKVAKRGQDVALRCDPISGHVSLFWYQQALGQGPEFLTYFQNEAQLDKSGLPSDRFFAERPEGSVSTLKIQRTQQEDSAVYLCASSLSPGPYEQYFGPGTRLTVT.